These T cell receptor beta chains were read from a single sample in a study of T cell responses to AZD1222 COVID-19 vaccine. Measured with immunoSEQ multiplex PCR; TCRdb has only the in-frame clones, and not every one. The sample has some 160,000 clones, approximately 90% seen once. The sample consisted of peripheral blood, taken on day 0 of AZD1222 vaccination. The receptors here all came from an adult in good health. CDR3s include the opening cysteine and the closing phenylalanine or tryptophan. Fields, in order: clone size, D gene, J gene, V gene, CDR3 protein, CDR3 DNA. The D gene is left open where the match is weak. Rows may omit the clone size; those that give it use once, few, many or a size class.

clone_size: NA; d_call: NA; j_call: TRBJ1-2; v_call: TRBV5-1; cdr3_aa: CASSLEAEFNGYTF; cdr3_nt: TGCGCCAGCAGCTTGGAGGCGGAGTTCAATGGCTACACCTTC
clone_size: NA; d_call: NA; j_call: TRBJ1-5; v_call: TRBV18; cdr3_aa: CASSPPGIGSNQPQHF; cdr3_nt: TGTGCCAGCTCACCCCCGGGGATAGGTAGCAATCAGCCCCAGCATTTT
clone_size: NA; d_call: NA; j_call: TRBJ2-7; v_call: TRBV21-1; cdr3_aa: CASSNGLAGEQYF; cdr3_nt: TGTGCCAGCAGCAATGGGCTAGCTGGTGAGCAGTACTTC
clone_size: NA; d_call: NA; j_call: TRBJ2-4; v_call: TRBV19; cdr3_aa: CASGVGENIQYF; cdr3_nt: TGTGCCAGCGGCGTTGGCGAAAACATTCAGTACTTC
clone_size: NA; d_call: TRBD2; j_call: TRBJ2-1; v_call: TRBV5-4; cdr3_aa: CASSLGTSGRAYNEQFF; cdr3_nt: TGTGCCAGCAGCTTGGGGACTAGCGGGAGGGCGTACAATGAGCAGTTCTTC
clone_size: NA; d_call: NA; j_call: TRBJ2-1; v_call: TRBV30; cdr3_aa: CAARASSYNEQFF; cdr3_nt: TGTGCCGCCCGGGCTAGCTCCTACAATGAGCAGTTCTTC
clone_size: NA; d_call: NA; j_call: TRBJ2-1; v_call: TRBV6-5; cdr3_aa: CASARKGWNEQFF; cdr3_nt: TGTGCCAGCGCAAGAAAGGGATGGAATGAGCAGTTCTTC
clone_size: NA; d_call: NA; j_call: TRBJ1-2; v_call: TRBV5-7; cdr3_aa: CASSLALQGPYGYTF; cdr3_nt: TGTGCCAGCAGCTTGGCGCTTCAGGGGCCCTATGGCTACACCTTC
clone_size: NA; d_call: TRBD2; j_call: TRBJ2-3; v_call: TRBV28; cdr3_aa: CASSLLTSGTDTQYF; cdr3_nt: TGTGCCAGCAGTTTATTGACTAGCGGCACAGATACGCAGTATTTT
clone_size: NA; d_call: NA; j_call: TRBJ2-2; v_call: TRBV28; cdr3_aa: CASKKGGTGELFF; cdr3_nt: TGTGCCAGCAAAAAGGGCGGAACCGGGGAGCTGTTTTTT
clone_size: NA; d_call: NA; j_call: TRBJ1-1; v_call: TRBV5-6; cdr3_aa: CASSLRDPEAFF; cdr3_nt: TGTGCCAGCAGCTTAAGGGACCCTGAAGCTTTCTTT
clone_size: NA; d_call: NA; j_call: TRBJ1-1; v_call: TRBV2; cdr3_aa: CAGRGGNTEAFF; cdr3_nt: TGTGCCGGCAGGGGTGGGAACACTGAAGCTTTCTTT
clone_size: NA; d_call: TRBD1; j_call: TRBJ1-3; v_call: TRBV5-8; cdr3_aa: CASSRGQGSAGNTIYF; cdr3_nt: TGTGCCAGCAGCAGGGGACAGGGCTCGGCTGGAAACACCATATATTTT
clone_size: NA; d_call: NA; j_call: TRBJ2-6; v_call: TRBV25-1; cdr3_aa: CASSESTVTGANVLTF; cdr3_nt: TGTGCCAGCAGTGAGTCGACGGTTACTGGGGCCAACGTCCTGACTTTC
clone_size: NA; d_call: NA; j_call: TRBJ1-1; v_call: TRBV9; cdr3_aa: CASSVAPKGVEAFF; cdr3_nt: TGTGCCAGCAGCGTAGCTCCCAAAGGGGTTGAAGCTTTCTTT
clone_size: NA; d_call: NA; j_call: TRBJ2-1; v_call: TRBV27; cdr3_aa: CASTARVENEQFF; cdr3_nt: TGTGCCAGCACCGCCAGGGTGGAGAATGAGCAGTTCTTC
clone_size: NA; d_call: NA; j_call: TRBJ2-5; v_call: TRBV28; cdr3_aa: CASSSSPRPRETQYF; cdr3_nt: TGTGCCAGCAGTTCCTCACCTAGGCCTAGGGAGACCCAGTACTTC
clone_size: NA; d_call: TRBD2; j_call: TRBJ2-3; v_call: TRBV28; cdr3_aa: CASSRRGTSGRATQSTDTQYF; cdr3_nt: TGTGCCAGCAGTCGGCGGGGGACTAGCGGGAGGGCCACCCAGAGCACAGATACGCAGTATTTT
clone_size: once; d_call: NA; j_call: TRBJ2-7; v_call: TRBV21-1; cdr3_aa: CASSTPRQAYEQYF; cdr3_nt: TGTGCCAGCAGCACCCCGAGACAGGCCTACGAGCAGTACTTC
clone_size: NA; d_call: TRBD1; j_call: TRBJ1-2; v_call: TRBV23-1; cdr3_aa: CASSQGDRPKSNYGYTF; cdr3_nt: TGCGCCAGCAGTCAAGGGGACAGGCCCAAATCTAACTATGGCTACACCTTC
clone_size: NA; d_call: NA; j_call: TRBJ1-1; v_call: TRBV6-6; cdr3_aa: CASSYEDTGNTEAFF; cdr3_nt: TGTGCCAGCAGTTACGAAGATACCGGTAACACTGAAGCTTTCTTT
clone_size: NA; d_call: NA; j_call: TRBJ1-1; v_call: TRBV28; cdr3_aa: CASSAQVPDRAFF; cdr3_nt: TGTGCCAGCAGTGCACAGGTTCCCGACCGGGCTTTCTTT
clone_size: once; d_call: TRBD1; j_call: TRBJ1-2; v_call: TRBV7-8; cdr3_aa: CASSFSPRTGVYGYTF; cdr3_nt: TGTGCCAGCAGCTTTTCCCCGAGGACAGGGGTGTATGGCTACACCTTC
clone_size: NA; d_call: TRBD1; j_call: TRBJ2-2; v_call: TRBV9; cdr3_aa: CASSLTGGRNTGELFF; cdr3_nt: TGTGCCAGCAGCTTAACAGGGGGACGGAACACCGGGGAGCTGTTTTTT